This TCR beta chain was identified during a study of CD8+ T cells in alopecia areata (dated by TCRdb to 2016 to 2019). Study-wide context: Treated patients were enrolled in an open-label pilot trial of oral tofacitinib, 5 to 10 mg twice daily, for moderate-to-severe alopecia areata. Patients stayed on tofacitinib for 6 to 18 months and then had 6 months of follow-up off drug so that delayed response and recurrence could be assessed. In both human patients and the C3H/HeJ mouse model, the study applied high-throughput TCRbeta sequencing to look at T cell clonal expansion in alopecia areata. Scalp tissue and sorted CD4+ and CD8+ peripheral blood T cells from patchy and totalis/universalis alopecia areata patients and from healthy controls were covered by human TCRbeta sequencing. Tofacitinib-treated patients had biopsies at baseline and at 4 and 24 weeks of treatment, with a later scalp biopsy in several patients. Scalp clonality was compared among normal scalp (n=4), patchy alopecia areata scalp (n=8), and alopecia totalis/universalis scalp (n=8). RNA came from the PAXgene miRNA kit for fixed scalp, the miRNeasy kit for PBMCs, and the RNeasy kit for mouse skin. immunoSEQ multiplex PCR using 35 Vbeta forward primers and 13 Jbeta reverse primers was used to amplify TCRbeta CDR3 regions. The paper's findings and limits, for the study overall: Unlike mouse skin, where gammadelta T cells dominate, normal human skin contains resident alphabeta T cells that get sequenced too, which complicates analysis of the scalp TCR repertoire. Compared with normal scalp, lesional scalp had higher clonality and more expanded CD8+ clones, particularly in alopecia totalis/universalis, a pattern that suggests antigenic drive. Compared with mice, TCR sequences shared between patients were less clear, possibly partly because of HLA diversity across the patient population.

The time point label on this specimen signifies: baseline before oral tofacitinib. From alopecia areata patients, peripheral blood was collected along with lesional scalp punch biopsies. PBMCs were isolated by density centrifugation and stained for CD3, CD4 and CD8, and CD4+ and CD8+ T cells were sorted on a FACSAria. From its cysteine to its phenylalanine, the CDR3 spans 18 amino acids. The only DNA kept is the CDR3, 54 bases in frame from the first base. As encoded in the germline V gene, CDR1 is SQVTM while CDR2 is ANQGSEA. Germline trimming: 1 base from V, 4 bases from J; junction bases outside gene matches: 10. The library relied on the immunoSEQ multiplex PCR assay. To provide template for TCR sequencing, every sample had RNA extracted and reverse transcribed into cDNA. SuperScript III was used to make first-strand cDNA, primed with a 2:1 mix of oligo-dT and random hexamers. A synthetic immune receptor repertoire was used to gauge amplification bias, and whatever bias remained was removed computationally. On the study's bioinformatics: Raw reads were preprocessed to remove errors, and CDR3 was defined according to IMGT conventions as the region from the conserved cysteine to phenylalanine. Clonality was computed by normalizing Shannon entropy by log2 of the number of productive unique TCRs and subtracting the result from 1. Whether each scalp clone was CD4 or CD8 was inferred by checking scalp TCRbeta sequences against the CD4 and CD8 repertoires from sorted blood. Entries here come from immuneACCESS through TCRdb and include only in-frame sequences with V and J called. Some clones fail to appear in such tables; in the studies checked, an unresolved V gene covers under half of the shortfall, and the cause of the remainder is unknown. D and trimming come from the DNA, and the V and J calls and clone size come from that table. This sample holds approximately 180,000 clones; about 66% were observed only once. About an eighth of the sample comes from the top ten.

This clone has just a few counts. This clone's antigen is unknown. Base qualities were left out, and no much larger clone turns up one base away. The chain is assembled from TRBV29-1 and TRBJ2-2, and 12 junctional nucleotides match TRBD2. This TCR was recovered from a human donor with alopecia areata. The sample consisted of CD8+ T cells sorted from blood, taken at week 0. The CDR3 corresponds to CSVEVVRLAGVPTGELFF. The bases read TGCAGCGTTGAAGTCGTGAGACTAGCGGGGGTTCCCACCGGGGAGCTGTTTTTT.